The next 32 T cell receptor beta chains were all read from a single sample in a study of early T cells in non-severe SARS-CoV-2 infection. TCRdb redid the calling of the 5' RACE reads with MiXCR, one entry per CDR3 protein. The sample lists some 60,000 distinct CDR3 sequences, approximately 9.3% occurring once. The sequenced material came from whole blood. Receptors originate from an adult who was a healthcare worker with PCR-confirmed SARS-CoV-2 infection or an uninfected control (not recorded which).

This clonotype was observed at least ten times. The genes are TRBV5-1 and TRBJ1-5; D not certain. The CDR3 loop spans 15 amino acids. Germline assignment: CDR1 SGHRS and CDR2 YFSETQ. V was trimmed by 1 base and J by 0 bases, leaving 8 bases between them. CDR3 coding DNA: TGCGCCAGCAGCTTGTATACGGATAGCAATCAGCCCCAGCATTTT. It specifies CASSLYTDSNQPQHF. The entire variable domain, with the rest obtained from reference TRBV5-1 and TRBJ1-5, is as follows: KAGVTQTPRYLIKTRGQQVTLSCSPISGHRSVSWYQQTPGQGLQFLFEYFSETQRNKGNFPGRFSGRQFSNSRSEMNVSTLELGDSALYLCASSLYTDSNQPQHFGDGTRLSIL.

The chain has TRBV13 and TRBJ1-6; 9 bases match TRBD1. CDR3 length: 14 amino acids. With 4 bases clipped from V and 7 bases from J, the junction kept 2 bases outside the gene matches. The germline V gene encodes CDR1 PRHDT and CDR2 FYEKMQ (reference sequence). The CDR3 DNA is TGTGCCAGCAGCTATGGGACAGGGAATTCACCCCTCCACTTT. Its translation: CASSYGTGNSPLHF.

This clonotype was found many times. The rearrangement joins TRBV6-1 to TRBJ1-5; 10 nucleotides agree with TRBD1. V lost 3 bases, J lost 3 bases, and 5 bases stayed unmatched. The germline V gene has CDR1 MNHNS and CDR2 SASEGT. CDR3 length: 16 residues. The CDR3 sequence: CASSDWGQGYNQPQHF. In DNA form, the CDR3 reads TGTGCCAGCAGTGATTGGGGACAGGGGTACAATCAGCCCCAGCATTTT.

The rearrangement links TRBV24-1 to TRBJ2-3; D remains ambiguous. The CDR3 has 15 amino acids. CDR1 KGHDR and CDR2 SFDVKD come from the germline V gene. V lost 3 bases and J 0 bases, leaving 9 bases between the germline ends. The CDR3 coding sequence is TGTGCCACCAGTGATCCCGCCGTAAGCACAGATACGCAGTATTTT. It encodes CATSDPAVSTDTQYF.

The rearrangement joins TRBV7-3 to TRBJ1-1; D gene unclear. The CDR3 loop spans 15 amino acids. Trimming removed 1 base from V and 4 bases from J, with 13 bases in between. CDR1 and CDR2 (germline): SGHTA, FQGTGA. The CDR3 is CASSLRGGYGTEAFF. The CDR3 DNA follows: TGTGCCAGCAGCTTAAGGGGAGGGTACGGCACTGAAGCTTTCTTT.

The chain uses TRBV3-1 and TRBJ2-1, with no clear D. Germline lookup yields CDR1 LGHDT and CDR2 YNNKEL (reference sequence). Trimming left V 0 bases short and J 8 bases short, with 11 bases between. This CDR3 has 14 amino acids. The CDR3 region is CASSQEVIGDEQFF. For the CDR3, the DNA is TGTGCCAGCAGCCAAGAGGTAATCGGAGATGAGCAGTTCTTC.

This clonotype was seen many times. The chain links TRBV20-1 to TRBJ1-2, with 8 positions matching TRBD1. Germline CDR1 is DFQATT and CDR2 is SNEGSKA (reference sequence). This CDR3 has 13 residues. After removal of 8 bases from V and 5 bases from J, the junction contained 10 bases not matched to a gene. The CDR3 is CSSSGTGGYGYTF. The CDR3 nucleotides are TGCAGTAGCTCCGGGACAGGAGGTTATGGCTACACCTTC.

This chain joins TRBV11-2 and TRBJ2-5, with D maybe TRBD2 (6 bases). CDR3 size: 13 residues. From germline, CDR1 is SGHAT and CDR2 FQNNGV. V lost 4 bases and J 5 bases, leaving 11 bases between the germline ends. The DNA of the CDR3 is TGTGCCAGCAGCTCCCGGGGACTGGAGACCCAGTACTTC. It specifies CASSSRGLETQYF.

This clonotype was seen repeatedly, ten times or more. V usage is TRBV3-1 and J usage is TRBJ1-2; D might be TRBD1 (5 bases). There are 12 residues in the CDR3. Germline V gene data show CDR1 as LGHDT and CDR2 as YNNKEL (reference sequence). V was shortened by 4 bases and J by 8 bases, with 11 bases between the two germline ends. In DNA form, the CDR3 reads TGTGCCAGCAGCCGGGACGGCCAAGGCTACACCTTC. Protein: CASSRDGQGYTF.

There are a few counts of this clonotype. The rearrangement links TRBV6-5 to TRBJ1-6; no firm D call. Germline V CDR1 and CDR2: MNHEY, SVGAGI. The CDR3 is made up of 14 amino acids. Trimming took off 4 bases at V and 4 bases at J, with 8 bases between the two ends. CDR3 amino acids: CASSSPAYNSPLHF. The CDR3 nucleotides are TGTGCCAGCAGTTCACCGGCTTATAATTCACCCCTCCACTTT.

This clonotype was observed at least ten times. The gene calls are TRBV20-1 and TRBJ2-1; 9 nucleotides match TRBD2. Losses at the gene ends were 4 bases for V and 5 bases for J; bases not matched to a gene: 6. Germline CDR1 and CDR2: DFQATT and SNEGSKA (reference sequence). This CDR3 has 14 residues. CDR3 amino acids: CSANPSGTNNEQFF. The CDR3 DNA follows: TGCAGTGCTAACCCTAGCGGGACGAACAATGAGCAGTTCTTC.

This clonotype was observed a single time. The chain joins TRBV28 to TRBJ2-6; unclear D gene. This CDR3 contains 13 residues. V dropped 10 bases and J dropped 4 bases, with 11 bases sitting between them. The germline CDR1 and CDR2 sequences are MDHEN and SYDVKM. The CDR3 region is CATLLTGANVLTF. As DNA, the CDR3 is TGTGCCACCTTGTTAACGGGGGCCAACGTCCTGACTTTC.

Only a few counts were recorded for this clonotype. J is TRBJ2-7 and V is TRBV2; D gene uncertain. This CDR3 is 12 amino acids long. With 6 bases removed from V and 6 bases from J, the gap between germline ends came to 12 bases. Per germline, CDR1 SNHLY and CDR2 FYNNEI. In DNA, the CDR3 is TGTGCCAGCAGGGACGTGACCCTCGAGCAGTACTTC. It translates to CASRDVTLEQYF. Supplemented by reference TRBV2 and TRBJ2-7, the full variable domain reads EPEVTQTPSHQVTQMGQEVILRCVPISNHLYFYWYRQILGQKVEFLVSFYNNEISEKSEIFDDQFSVERPDGSNFTLKIRSTKLEDSAMYFCASRDVTLEQYFGPGTRLTVT.

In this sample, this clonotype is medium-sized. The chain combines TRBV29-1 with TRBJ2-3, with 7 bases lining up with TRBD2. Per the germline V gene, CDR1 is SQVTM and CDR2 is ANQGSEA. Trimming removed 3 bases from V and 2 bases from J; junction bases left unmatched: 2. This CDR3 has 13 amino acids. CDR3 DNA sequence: TGCAGCGTTGAGCGGGGGAACACAGATACGCAGTATTTT. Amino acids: CSVERGNTDTQYF.

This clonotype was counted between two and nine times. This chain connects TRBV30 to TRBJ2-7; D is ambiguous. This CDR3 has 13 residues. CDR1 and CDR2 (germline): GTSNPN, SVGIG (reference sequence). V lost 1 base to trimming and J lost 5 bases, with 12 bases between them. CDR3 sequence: CAWSGRVRHEQYF. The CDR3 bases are TGTGCCTGGAGTGGTAGGGTCAGGCACGAGCAGTACTTC.

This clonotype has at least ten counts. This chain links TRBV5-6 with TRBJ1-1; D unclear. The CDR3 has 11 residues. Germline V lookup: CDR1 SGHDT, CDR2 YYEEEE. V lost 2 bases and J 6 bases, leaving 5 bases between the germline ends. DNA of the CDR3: TGTGCCAGCAGCTTCCTCGCTGAAGCTTTCTTT. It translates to CASSFLAEAFF.

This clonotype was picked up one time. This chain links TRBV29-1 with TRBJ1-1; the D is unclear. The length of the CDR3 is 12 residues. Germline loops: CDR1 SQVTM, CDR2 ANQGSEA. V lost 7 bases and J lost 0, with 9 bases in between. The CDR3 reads CSEHSLNTEAFF. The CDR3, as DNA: TGCAGCGAGCACAGTCTGAACACTGAAGCTTTCTTT. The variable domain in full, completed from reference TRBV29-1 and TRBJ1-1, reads SAVISQKPSRDICQRGTSLTIQCQVDSQVTMMFWYRQQPGQSLTLIATANQGSEATYESGFVIDKFPISRPNLTFSTLTVSNMSPEDSSIYLCSEHSLNTEAFFGQGTRLTVV.

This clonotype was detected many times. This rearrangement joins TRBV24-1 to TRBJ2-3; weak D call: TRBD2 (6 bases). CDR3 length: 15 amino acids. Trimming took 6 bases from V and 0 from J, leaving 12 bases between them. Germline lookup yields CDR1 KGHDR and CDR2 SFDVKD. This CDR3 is CATSSVGGSTDTQYF. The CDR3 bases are TGTGCCACCAGTTCAGTGGGAGGAAGCACAGATACGCAGTATTTT.

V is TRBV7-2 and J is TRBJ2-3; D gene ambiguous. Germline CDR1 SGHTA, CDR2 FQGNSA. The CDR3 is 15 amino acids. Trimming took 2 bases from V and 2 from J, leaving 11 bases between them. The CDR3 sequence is CASSLLPLDTDTQYF. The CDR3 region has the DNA TGTGCCAGCAGCTTATTGCCCCTCGACACAGATACGCAGTATTTT.

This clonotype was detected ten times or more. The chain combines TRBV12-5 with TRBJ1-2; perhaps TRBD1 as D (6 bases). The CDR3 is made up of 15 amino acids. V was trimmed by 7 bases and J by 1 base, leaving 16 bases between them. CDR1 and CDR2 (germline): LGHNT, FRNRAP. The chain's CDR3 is CASALEQGRNYGYTF. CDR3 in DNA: TGTGCTAGTGCCCTAGAACAGGGCCGTAACTATGGCTACACCTTC.

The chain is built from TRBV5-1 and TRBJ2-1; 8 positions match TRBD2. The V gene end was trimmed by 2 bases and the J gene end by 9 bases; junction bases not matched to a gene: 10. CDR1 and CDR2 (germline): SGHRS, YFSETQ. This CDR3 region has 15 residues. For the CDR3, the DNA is TGCGCCAGCAGCTTCCTTAGCGGGATCGACGGTGAGCAGTTCTTC. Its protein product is CASSFLSGIDGEQFF.

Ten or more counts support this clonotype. Written as DNA, the CDR3 is TGTGCCAGCAGTTCCCTCCGGACAGGTGGCTACACCTTC. Amino acid sequence: CASSSLRTGGYTF. This chain connects TRBV6-5 to TRBJ1-2; 7 bases map to TRBD1. V lost 4 bases, J lost 7 bases, and 6 bases stayed unmatched. The germline gives CDR1 MNHEY, CDR2 SVGAGI. The CDR3 totals 13 residues.

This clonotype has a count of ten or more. The DNA for the CDR3 is TGCAGCGACTGGCACTATGGCTACACCTTC. Its protein is CSDWHYGYTF. The chain uses TRBV29-1 and TRBJ1-2; D gene uncertain. Germline values: CDR1 SQVTM, CDR2 ANQGSEA. The CDR3 is made up of 10 amino acids. V was cut by 7 bases and J by 3 bases, with 6 bases left in between.

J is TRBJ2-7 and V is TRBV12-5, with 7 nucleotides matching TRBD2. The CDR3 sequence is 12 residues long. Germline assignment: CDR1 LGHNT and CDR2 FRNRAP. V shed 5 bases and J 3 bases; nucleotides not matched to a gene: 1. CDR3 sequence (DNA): TGTGCTAGTGGTCCGGGAGGCTACGAGCAGTACTTC. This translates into CASGPGGYEQYF. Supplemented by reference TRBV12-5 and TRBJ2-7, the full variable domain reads DARVTQTPRHKVTEMGQEVTMRCQPILGHNTVFWYRQTMMQGLELLAYFRNRAPLDDSGMPKDRFSAEMPDATLATLKIQPSEPRDSAVYFCASGPGGYEQYFGPGTRLTVT.

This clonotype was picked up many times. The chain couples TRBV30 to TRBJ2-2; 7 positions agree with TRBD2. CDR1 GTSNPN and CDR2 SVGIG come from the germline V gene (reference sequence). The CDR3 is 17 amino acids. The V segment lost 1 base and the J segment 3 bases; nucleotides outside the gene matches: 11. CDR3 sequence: CAWSGPAGRGDTGELFF. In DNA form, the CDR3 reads TGTGCCTGGAGTGGCCCAGCGGGAAGGGGCGACACCGGGGAGCTGTTTTTT.

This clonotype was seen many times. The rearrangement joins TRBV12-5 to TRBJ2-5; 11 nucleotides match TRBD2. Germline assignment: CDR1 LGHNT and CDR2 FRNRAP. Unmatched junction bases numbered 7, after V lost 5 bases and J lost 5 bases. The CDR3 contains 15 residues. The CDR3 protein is CASGNSGRVRETQYF. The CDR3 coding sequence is TGTGCTAGTGGTAATAGCGGGAGGGTCAGGGAGACCCAGTACTTC. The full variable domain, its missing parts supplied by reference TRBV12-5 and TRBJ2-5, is DARVTQTPRHKVTEMGQEVTMRCQPILGHNTVFWYRQTMMQGLELLAYFRNRAPLDDSGMPKDRFSAEMPDATLATLKIQPSEPRDSAVYFCASGNSGRVRETQYFGPGTRLLVL.

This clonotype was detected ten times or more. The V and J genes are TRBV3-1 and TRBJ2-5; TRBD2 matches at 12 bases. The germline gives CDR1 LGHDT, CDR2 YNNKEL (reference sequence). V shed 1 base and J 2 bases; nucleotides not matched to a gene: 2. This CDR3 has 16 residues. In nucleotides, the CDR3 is TGTGCCAGCAGCCAAGGACTAGCGGGGGTACAAGAGACCCAGTACTTC. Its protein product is CASSQGLAGVQETQYF.

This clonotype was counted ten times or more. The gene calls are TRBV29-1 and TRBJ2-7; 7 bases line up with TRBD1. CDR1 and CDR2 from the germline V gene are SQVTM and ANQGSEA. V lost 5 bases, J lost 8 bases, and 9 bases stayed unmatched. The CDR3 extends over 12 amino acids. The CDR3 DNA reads TGCAGCGTTAAACTCGACAGGGACAAGCAGTACTTC. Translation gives CSVKLDRDKQYF.

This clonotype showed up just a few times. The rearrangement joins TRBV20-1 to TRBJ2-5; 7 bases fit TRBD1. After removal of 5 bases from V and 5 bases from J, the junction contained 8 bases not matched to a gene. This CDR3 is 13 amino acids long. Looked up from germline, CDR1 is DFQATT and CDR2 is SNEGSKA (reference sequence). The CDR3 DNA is TGCAGTGCTTCCCGACAGGGATGGGAGACCCAGTACTTC. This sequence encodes CSASRQGWETQYF.

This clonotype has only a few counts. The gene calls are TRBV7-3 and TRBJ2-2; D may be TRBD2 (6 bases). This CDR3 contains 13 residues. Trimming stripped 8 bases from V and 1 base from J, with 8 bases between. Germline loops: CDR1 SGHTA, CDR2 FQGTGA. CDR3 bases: TGTGCCAGCCGGGACTGGAACACCGGGGAGCTGTTTTTT. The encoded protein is CASRDWNTGELFF.

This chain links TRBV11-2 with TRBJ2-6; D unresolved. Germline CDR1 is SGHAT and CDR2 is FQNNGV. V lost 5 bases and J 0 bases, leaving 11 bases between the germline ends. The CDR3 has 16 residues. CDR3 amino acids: CASSPGPHSGANVLTF. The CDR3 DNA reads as TGTGCCAGCAGCCCTGGACCTCACTCTGGGGCCAACGTCCTGACTTTC.

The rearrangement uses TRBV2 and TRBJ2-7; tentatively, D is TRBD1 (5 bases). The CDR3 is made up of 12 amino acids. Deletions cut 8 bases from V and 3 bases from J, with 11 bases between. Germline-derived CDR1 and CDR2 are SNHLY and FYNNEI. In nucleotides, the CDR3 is TGTGCCAGCCACAGGTTGCACTACGAGCAGTACTTC. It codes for CASHRLHYEQYF.